The T cell receptor (beta chain) described here comes from a study of blood T cell repertoires in COVID-19. Study-level background: The origin of the acute and convalescent COVID-19 samples was the United States, Italy and Spain. PBMCs, B-cell-depleted T cells, or T cells provided the cDNA or gDNA that made up the material.

Trimming shortened V by 0 bases and J by 6 bases, and 14 bases separated the two germline ends. Germline V gene lookup returns CDR1 MGHRA and CDR2 YSYEKL. The CDR3 runs to 15 residues. The authors' processing: Reference gene primer amplification gave nucleated cell count estimates. Profiled with immunoSEQ multiplex PCR; TCRdb holds only in-frame clones, not every one. V, J and clone size are those of that table, while D and trimming were read from the DNA. The table lists about 250,000 clones, 86% of them singletons, with roughly 1.6% in the top ten. The receptor's source is a woman aged 55 to 70 who had recovered from COVID-19. The sample consisted of peripheral blood. The rearrangement joins TRBV4-1 to TRBJ1-1; D unresolved. CDR3 in amino acids: CASSQDLAGGAEAFF. As DNA, the CDR3 is TGCGCCAGCAGCCAAGATCTGGCTGGAGGCGCTGAAGCTTTCTTT.